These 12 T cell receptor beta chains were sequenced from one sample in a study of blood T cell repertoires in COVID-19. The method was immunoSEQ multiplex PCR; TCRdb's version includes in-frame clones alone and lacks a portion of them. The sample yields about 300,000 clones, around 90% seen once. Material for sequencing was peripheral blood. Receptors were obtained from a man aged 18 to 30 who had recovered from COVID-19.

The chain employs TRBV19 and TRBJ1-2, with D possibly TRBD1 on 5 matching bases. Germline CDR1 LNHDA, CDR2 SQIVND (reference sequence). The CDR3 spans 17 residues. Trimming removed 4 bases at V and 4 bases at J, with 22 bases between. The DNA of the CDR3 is TGTGCCAGTAGTAGTCCCGGACAAGGCCCAGCGAGCTATGGCTACACCTTC. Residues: CASSSPGQGPASYGYTF.

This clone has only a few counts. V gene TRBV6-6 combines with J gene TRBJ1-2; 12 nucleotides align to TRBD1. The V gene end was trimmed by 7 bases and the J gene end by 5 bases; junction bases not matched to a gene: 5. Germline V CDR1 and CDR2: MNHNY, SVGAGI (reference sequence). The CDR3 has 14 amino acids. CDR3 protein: CASKGDRGLYGYTF. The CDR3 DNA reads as TGTGCCAGCAAGGGGGACAGGGGGCTTTATGGCTACACCTTC.

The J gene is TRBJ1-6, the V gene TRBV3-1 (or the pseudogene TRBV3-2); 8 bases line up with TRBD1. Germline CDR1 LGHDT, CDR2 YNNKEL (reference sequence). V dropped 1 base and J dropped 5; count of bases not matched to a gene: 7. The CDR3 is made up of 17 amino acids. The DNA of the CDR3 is TGTGCCAGCAGCCAAGCCTGGACAGGGAGCCATAATTCACCCCTCCACTTT. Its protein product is CASSQAWTGSHNSPLHF.

The CDR3 DNA is TGTGCCAGCAGCCCGTACCCACAGGCGAACACTGAAGCTTTCTTT. It yields the protein CASSPYPQANTEAFF. The V gene is TRBV7-9, the J gene TRBJ1-1; TRBD1 is a possible D gene (5 bases). The V end was cut by 5 bases, the J end by 1 base, with 14 bases between. The CDR3 is made up of 15 amino acids. Per the germline V gene, CDR1 is SEHNR and CDR2 is FQNEAQ (reference sequence).

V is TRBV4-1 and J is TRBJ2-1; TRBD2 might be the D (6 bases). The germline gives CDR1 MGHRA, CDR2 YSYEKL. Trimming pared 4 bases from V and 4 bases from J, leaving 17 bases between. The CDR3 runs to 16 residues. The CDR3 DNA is TGCGCCAGCAGCCCCATAGGCGGGACCTCTTACAATGAGCAGTTCTTC. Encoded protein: CASSPIGGTSYNEQFF.

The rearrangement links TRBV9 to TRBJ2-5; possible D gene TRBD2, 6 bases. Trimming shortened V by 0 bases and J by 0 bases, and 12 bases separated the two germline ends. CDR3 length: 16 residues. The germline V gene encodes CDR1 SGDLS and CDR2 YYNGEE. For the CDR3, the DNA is TGTGCCAGCAGCGTAGGGCTAGCGATCTACCAAGAGACCCAGTACTTC. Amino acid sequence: CASSVGLAIYQETQYF.

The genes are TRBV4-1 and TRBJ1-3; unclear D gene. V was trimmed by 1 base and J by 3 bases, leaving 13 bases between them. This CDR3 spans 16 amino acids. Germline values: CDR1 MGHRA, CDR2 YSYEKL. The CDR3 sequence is CASSQGPYRDGNTIYF. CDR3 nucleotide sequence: TGCGCCAGCAGCCAAGGACCATACAGAGATGGAAACACCATATATTTT.

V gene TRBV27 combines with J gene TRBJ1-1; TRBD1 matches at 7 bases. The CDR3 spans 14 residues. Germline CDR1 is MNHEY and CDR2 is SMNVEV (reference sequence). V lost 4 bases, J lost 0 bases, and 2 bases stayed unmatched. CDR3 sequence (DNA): TGTGCCAGCAGTTCGGGACAGTTGAACACTGAAGCTTTCTTT. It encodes CASSSGQLNTEAFF.

CDR3 sequence (DNA): TGTGCCAGCAGCCAGGGTACTGACAGGGTACGAGGCTACACCTTC. It translates to CASSQGTDRVRGYTF. The J gene is TRBJ1-2, the V gene TRBV7-6; TRBD1 matches at 7 bases. J lost 8 bases, V lost 5 bases, and 14 bases had no gene match. CDR1 and CDR2 (germline): SGHVS, FNYEAQ. The CDR3 is 15 amino acids.

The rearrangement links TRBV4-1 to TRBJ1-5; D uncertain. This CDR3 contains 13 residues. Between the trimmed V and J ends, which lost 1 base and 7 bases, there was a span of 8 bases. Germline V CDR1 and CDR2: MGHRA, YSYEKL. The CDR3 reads CASSQAGFQPQHF. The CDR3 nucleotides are TGCGCCAGCAGCCAAGCGGGGTTCCAGCCCCAGCATTTT.

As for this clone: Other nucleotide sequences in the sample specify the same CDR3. The CDR3 loop is CSVEGRNTEAFF. In DNA form, the CDR3 reads TGCAGCGTTGAAGGGAGGAACACTGAAGCTTTCTTT. The rearrangement links TRBV29-1 to TRBJ1-1; D gene unclear. This CDR3 region has 12 residues. With 1 base removed from V and 1 base from J, the gap between germline ends came to 4 bases. CDR1 is SQVTM and CDR2 is ANQGSEA in the germline V gene.

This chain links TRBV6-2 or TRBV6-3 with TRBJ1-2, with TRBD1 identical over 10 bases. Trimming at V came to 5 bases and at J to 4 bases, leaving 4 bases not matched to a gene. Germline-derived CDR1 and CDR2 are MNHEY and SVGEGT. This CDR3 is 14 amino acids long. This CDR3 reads CASSRDRGFYGYTF. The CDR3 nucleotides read TGTGCCAGCAGTAGGGACAGGGGCTTCTATGGCTACACCTTC.